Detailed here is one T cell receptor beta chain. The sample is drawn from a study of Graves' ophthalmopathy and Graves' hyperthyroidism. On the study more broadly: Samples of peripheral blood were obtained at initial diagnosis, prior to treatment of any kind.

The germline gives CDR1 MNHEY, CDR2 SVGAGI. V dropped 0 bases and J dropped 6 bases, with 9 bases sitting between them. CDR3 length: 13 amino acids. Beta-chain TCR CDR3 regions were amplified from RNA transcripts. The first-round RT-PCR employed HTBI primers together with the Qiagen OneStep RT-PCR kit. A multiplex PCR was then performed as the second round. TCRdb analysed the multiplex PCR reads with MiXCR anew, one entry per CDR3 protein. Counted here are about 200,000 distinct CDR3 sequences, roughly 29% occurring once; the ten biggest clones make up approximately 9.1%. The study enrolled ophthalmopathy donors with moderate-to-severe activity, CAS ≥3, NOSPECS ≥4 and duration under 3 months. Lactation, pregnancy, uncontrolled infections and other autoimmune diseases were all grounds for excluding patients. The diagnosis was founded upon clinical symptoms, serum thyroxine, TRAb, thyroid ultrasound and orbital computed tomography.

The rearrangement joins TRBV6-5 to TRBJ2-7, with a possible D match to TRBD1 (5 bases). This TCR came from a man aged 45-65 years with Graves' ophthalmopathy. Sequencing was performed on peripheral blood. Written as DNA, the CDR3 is TGTGCCAGCAGTTACTCAGGGGCCGGCGAGCAGTACTTC. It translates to CASSYSGAGEQYF.